This T cell receptor (beta chain) appears in the sequencing data of a study of T-cell memory formation after mild COVID-19. This clonotype was detected ten times or more. What it binds is not known. Findings and caveats of the study: Most CD4+ clones that shrank were in CM and EM, while CD8+ ones turned up in EMRA.

The CDR3 runs 14 residues. V lost 0 bases, J lost 5 bases, and 9 bases lay in between. The V gene's germline CDR1 is SGHNT and CDR2 YYREEE (reference sequence). Employing constant-segment primers, 5'RACE generated TCR alpha and TCR beta cDNA libraries bearing sample barcodes and UMIs. TCRdb re-analysed the 5' RACE reads in MiXCR, keeping a single row per CDR3 protein. Of 200,000 to 250,000 distinct CDR3 sequences in the sample, roughly 15% were seen once. The sample was PBMCs or a T cell subset sorted from them (not recorded which). This TCR was recovered from an adult woman who had mild COVID-19 (a few samples of this study predate the infection). Cell type and time point are not known. The V call is TRBV5-4, the J call TRBJ2-1; D not certain. CDR3 sequence: CASSLGRINNEQFF. CDR3 in DNA: TGTGCCAGCAGCTTGGGCCGGATAAACAATGAGCAGTTCTTC.